This TCR beta chain was identified in a study of blood T cell repertoires in COVID-19 (dated by TCRdb to 2020 to 2021). In the study overall: Samples covering the acute and convalescent phases of COVID-19 were provided by collaborators in the United States, Italy and Spain. The samples were drawn from two sources: the first 160 participants of the ongoing ImmuneRACE study, and 950 to 1,500 subjects contributed by 6 global collaborators. A de-identified subject ID, COVID-19 status, age in years and sex were almost always included in the sample metadata. Where available, HLA class I and class II types were obtained from metadata supplied by the sample provider rather than from assay-based typing. The repertoires were made available in a free public database intended to serve as a resource for research on the immune response to SARS-CoV-2. The dataset comprised deeply sampled blood TCRbeta repertoires from subjects exposed to, actively infected with, or recovered from COVID-19. The prospective study material was composed of cDNA or gDNA derived from T cells, B-cell-depleted T cells, or PBMCs.

In this sample, this clone turned up a few times. Its specific antigen is unknown. Base qualities are missing; no much larger clone stands one base away. From cysteine to phenylalanine, the CDR3 is 13 amino acids long. Kept here is only the CDR3 DNA, which spans 39 bases and is read in frame from base 1. CDR1 and CDR2 are read off the germline V gene (reference sequence) as GTSNPN and SVGIG. The germline ends are 13 bases apart after V is trimmed by 1 base and J by 6 bases. Each collaborating institution followed its own protocols to collect whole blood in K2EDTA tubes. For TCRbeta analysis, collaborators shipped samples as frozen whole blood, isolated PBMCs, or DNA extracted from either of those sample types. Results and caveats for the whole study, not just this receptor: The quantity of clinical and demographic metadata differed by source and by participant and was supplied without curation.

The immunoSEQ Assay, a bias-controlled multiplex PCR, was used to amplify TCRbeta CDR3 regions from genomic DNA. The study's own analysis went as follows. Within the assay, amplification of reference gene primers was used to estimate how many nucleated cells each sample contained. Sequence reads were collapsed and filtered to measure the absolute abundance of every unique TCRbeta CDR3 rearrangement. For each sample, productive Simpson clonality was calculated as the square root of Simpson's diversity index across productive rearrangements. Entries here come from immuneACCESS through TCRdb and include only in-frame sequences with V and J called. Some clones fail to appear in such tables; in the studies checked, an unresolved V gene covers under half of the shortfall, and the cause of the remainder is unknown. V, J and clone size reflect that table, while D and trimming were determined from the DNA. Counted in this sample were 120,000 or so clones; 81% of them appeared once. The top ten constitute 3.5% to 4.5% of the sample.

What was sequenced was peripheral blood. The rearranged segments are TRBV30 and TRBJ2-7; perhaps TRBD2 is the D gene, with 6 bases matching. The sequence came from a woman aged 50 to 60 with acute or convalescent COVID-19. The CDR3 corresponds to CAWSEWRVGEQYF. The bases read TGTGCCTGGAGTGAGTGGAGGGTGGGCGAGCAGTACTTC.